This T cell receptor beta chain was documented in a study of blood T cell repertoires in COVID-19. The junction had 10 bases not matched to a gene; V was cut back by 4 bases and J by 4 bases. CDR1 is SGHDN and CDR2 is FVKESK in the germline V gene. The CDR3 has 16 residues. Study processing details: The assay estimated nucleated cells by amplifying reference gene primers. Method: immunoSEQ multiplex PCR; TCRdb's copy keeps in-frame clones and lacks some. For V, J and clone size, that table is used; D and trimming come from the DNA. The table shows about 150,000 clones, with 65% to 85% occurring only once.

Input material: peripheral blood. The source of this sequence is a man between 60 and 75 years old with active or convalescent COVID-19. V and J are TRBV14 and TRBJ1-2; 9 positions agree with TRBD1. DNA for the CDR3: TGTGCCAGCAGCCGGTTCTCACAGGGGGCGGGCTATGGCTACACCTTC. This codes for CASSRFSQGAGYGYTF.